This T cell receptor (beta chain) derives from a study of cytomegalovirus exposure and HLA in healthy donors. Points from the study as a whole: One later analysis, an examination of the 90 to 150 validation repertoires, found that first-cohort TCR clusters tended to co-occur in them.

Sequenced by immunoSEQ multiplex PCR; TCRdb stores in-frame clones only, minus some. The sample has roughly 130,000 clones, 89% seen once; the top ten hold 9%. The CDR3 loop spans 14 amino acids. J gave up 2 bases and V 6 bases, and 5 bases lay outside the gene matches. The germline V gene has CDR1 SGHRS and CDR2 YFSETQ. This clone has a single count. Its antigen is unknown. The V and J genes are TRBV5-1 and TRBJ1-2; TRBD1 agrees at 9 bases. Sequences were obtained from PBMCs. The source is a woman younger than 30 in good health and CMV-seropositive. The CDR3, as DNA: TGCGCCAGCACCGTGACAGGGGGAAACTATGGCTACACCTTC. It translates to CASTVTGGNYGYTF.